This T cell receptor beta chain is from a study of patients and donors after allogeneic stem cell transplantation. TCRdb fed the RT-PCR reads into MiXCR, producing one record per CDR3 protein. Counted here are about a million distinct CDR3 sequences, 15% to 20% occurring once; the ten biggest clones make up 5% to 7.5%. V trimming: 0 bases; J trimming: 3 bases; junction bases outside the gene matches: 9. Germline lookup yields CDR1 SGDLS and CDR2 YYNGEE. The CDR3 is 16 amino acids. The clonotype was recovered from a human donor who was either an allogeneic HSCT recipient or a stem cell or donor lymphocyte infusion donor (not recorded which). It is not recorded whose cells these are; they may come from a transplant donor. The rearrangement uses TRBV9 and TRBJ2-7, with TRBD1 matching 7 bases. Sequencing used blood, either unsorted or a sorted T cell fraction (not recorded which). CDR3 residues: CASSVGGQGVYYEQYF. In nucleotides, the CDR3 is TGTGCCAGCAGCGTAGGGGGGCAGGGGGTCTACTACGAGCAGTACTTC.